The following is a TCR beta chain sequence with its context. This record comes from a study of cytomegalovirus exposure and HLA in healthy donors. Primers for the PCR totalled 60 Vbeta and 13 Jbeta. Sequenced by immunoSEQ multiplex PCR; TCRdb stores in-frame clones only, minus some. The table records about 89,000 clones, around 72% of them present only once. The source is a male donor in good health and CMV-seronegative. The sample consisted of PBMCs.

CDR3 sequence (DNA): TGTGCCATCAGTGCAGCTGCCGGGGATACGCAGTATTTT. It specifies CAISAAAGDTQYF. J is TRBJ2-3 and V is TRBV10-3; D unresolved. The CDR3 spans 13 residues. Germline V lookup: CDR1 ENHRY, CDR2 SYGVKD. The V end was cut by 4 bases, the J end by 6 bases, with 11 bases between.